This entry lists 13 T cell receptor beta chains sequenced from one sample in a study of early T cells in non-severe SARS-CoV-2 infection. TCRdb reprocessed the 5' RACE reads via MiXCR and lists one record per CDR3 protein. Seen here are tens of thousands of distinct CDR3 sequences, 13% to 15% observed once, and the top ten hold around 6.4%. The sequencing input was whole blood. All receptors derive from an adult who was a healthcare worker with PCR-confirmed SARS-CoV-2 infection or an uninfected control (not recorded which).

The CDR3 nucleotides are TGCGCCAGCAGCCAAAGCCAGGGGACTCGTGTAAGAGCTTTCTTT. Its translation is CASSQSQGTRVRAFF. This chain joins TRBV4-3 and TRBJ1-1; possibly TRBD1 for D (6 bases). This CDR3 is built from 15 residues. V lost 2 bases, J lost 10 bases, and 20 bases lay in between. CDR1 and CDR2 (germline): LGHNA, YSLEER.

The genes are TRBV29-1 and TRBJ2-3; no reliable D call. The V gene's germline CDR1 is SQVTM and CDR2 ANQGSEA. The CDR3 is 12 amino acids. The V and J ends lost 4 bases and 4 bases respectively, with 9 bases between them. The CDR3 loop is CSVGRAADTQYF. CDR3 DNA: TGCAGCGTTGGCCGGGCGGCAGATACGCAGTATTTT.

With regard to this clonotype: A single base separates this from a much larger clone, so it may be a read error. The V call is TRBV20-1, the J call TRBJ2-2; possible D gene TRBD2, 6 bases. The CDR3 length is 15 residues. V was clipped by 5 bases and J by 4 bases, with 17 bases between them. From germline, CDR1 is DFQATT and CDR2 SNEGSKA (reference sequence). The CDR3 nucleotides are TGCAGTGCTCGACGGACTGGCGGGGTCACCGGGGAGCTGTTTTTT. Translating gives CSARRTGGVTGELFF.

This clonotype was found many times. The chain employs TRBV13 and TRBJ2-1; TRBD2 agrees at 8 bases. Germline trimming cut 4 bases from V and 4 bases from J; bases unmatched to any gene: 15. CDR3 length: 18 amino acids. CDR1 is PRHDT, CDR2 FYEKMQ, per germline (reference sequence). The CDR3 DNA reads TGTGCCAGCAGCTCCAAACTAGCGGAAGGGGAGGGATACAATGAGCAGTTCTTC. Protein product: CASSSKLAEGEGYNEQFF.

This clonotype was recorded many times. The chain is built from TRBV7-8 and TRBJ1-6; the D gene is possibly TRBD1 (6 bases). Trimming took 5 bases from V and 14 from J, leaving 16 bases between them. The CDR3 is made up of 13 amino acids. CDR1 is SGHVS, CDR2 FQNEAQ, per germline. This chain's CDR3 is CASSATGILTLHF. CDR3 nucleotide sequence: TGTGCCAGCAGCGCGACAGGTATTCTCACCCTCCACTTT.

Details on this clonotype: The junction departs from the called germline gene at one end, perhaps through a read error. The chain employs TRBV7-9 and TRBJ1-5, with D hard to call. Per germline, CDR1 SEHNR and CDR2 FQNEAQ (reference sequence). The length of the CDR3 is 14 residues. Written as DNA, the CDR3 is TGTGCCAGCAGCTTATATGGGAGTTCCCAGCCCGAGCATTTT. This encodes CASSLYGSSQPEHF.

This clonotype was observed at least ten times. The genes are TRBV6-4 and TRBJ2-2; D ambiguous. Germline V lookup: CDR1 MRHNA, CDR2 SNTAGT. V was shortened by 4 bases and J by 1 base, with 4 bases between the two germline ends. The CDR3 is made up of 13 amino acids. The CDR3 DNA follows: TGTGCCAGCAGTGTGGAGAACACCGGGGAGCTGTTTTTT. The encoded protein is CASSVENTGELFF.

This sequence joins TRBV25-1 and TRBJ1-2, with D unresolved. Trimming removed 3 bases from V and 8 bases from J, with 10 bases in between. Germline V gene data show CDR1 as MGHDK and CDR2 as SYGVNS. The CDR3 loop spans 12 amino acids. CDR3 residues: CASSEAPRGYTF. For the CDR3, the DNA is TGTGCCAGCAGTGAGGCACCACGAGGCTACACCTTC.

The rearrangement joins TRBV12-2 to TRBJ2-7; the listed D gene, TRBD1, was not tested against the DNA. TRBV12-2 corresponds to a pseudogene. This CDR3 is built from 13 residues. CDR3 nucleotide sequence: TGTGCAAGTCGCCCACAGGGATCCTACGAGCAGTACTTC. Amino acids: CASRPQGSYEQYF.

This clonotype was detected only a few times. The chain couples TRBV12-3 or TRBV12-4 to TRBJ1-4; no firm D call. V was cut by 0 bases and J by 8 bases, with 10 bases left in between. The CDR3 runs to 14 residues. Here the CDR3 reads CASSLAGPGEKLFF. CDR3 coding DNA: TGTGCCAGCAGTTTAGCTGGGCCGGGGGAAAAACTGTTTTTT.

This clonotype appeared many times. The rearrangement joins TRBV2 to TRBJ2-1, with TRBD2 matching 11 bases. After removal of 7 bases from V and 8 bases from J, the junction contained 4 bases not matched to a gene. Germline V lookup: CDR1 SNHLY, CDR2 FYNNEI. The CDR3 loop spans 13 amino acids. CDR3 protein: CASIGTSGDEQFF. The CDR3 nucleotides are TGTGCCAGCATAGGGACTAGCGGCGATGAGCAGTTCTTC.

The rearrangement uses TRBV5-1 and TRBJ2-2; no clear D gene. Germline CDR1 reads SGHRS; CDR2 reads YFSETQ. The CDR3 contains 15 residues. The V end lost 0 bases, the J end lost 0 bases, and 6 bases lay between the germline ends. This CDR3 reads CASSLELANTGELFF. DNA of the CDR3: TGCGCCAGCAGCTTGGAACTCGCGAACACCGGGGAGCTGTTTTTT.

The CDR3 DNA reads as TGTGCCAGCAGCCCCAGGGGTATGGGCTCGTATGGCTACACCTTC. Protein sequence: CASSPRGMGSYGYTF. The chain has TRBV11-2 and TRBJ1-2; possibly TRBD1 for D (6 bases). The CDR3 consists of 15 residues. V gave up 5 bases and J gave up 5 bases, with 18 bases separating them. Germline CDR1 SGHAT, CDR2 FQNNGV.